This T cell receptor (beta chain) derives from a study of radiotherapy plus CTLA-4 blockade in lung cancer. Study overall: Objective responses arose in about 17% of patients, and 31% experienced disease control.

TCRdb keeps only in-frame clones here, not all; method: immunoSEQ multiplex PCR. The sample holds tens of thousands of clones, around 79% seen once. V was cut by 5 bases and J by 1 base, with 16 bases left in between. The germline gives CDR1 SEHNR, CDR2 FQNEAQ (reference sequence). The CDR3 contains 16 residues. The source material was peripheral blood, sampled from a patient treated with radiotherapy plus ipilimumab. The clonotype was recovered from a human donor with non-small cell lung cancer that progressed on radiotherapy plus ipilimumab. This chain joins TRBV7-9 and TRBJ2-3, with a tentative D call TRBD2 (6 bases). The CDR3: CASSPPWRVGTDTQYF. Here the CDR3 DNA reads TGTGCCAGCAGCCCCCCTTGGAGGGTTGGCACAGATACGCAGTATTTT.